Listed below are T cell receptor beta chains from one sample, sequenced in a study of T-cell reconstitution after alpha-beta-depleted transplantation in children. In TCRdb, the PCR reads were re-called with MiXCR into one record per CDR3 protein. The sample holds more than 250,000 distinct CDR3 sequences, roughly 9.5% seen once. The specimen comprised PBMCs from the stem cell graft donor, sampled from the stem cell graft. The receptors were gathered from a human donor who donated a stem cell graft to a child with SCID. CDR3s include the opening cysteine and the closing phenylalanine or tryptophan. D genes are given only for firm matches. Expanded clones are given a class, and other clones once, few, many or no size at all.

D gene: NA; V gene: TRBV18; CDR3 length: 13; J gene: TRBJ2-1; clone size: NA; CDR3 DNA: TGTGCCAGCTCACCACGGGTCGGGAATGAGCAGTTCTTC; CDR3 protein: CASSPRVGNEQFF
D gene: NA; V gene: TRBV6-4; CDR3 length: 13; J gene: TRBJ2-3; clone size: few; CDR3 DNA: TGTGCCAGCAGTGCGGGGAGCACAGATACGCAGTATTTT; CDR3 protein: CASSAGSTDTQYF
D gene: NA; V gene: TRBV5-1; CDR3 length: 14; J gene: TRBJ2-2; clone size: few; CDR3 DNA: TGCGCCAGCAGGGGGACGGCCATTACCGGGGAGCTGTTTTTT; CDR3 protein: CASRGTAITGELFF
D gene: NA; V gene: TRBV21-1; CDR3 length: 20; J gene: TRBJ2-5; clone size: NA; CDR3 DNA: TGTGCCAGCAGCAAAAAAAAACGGGACAGGGGAAAATGCACTGGAGAGACCCAGTACTTC; CDR3 protein: CASSKKKRDRGKCTGETQYF
D gene: NA; V gene: TRBV5-1; CDR3 length: 21; J gene: TRBJ2-6; clone size: NA; CDR3 DNA: TGCGCCAGCAGCTTGAATTCGTTGTTGGACAGACTGAGCTCTGGGGCCAACGTCCTGACTTTC; CDR3 protein: CASSLNSLLDRLSSGANVLTF
D gene: TRBD2; V gene: TRBV9; CDR3 length: 18; J gene: TRBJ2-3; clone size: NA; CDR3 DNA: TGTGCCAGCAGCGTAGCTAGCGGGGGCTCCCCTGGCACAGATACGCAGTATTTT; CDR3 protein: CASSVASGGSPGTDTQYF
D gene: TRBD1; V gene: TRBV3-1; CDR3 length: 15; J gene: TRBJ2-3; clone size: NA; CDR3 DNA: TGTGCCACCAGCCAAGTGGTGACAGGGACACATACGCAGTATTTT; CDR3 protein: CATSQVVTGTHTQYF
D gene: TRBD1; V gene: TRBV29-1; CDR3 length: 12; J gene: TRBJ1-1; clone size: few; CDR3 DNA: TGCAGCGTCTCCGGGACAGGCACTGAAGCTTTCTTT; CDR3 protein: CSVSGTGTEAFF
D gene: TRBD1; V gene: TRBV7-9; CDR3 length: 16; J gene: TRBJ2-7; clone size: once; CDR3 DNA: TGTGCCAGCAGCTTACCTGCCGGACAGGGGTCCTACGAGCAGTACTTC; CDR3 protein: CASSLPAGQGSYEQYF
D gene: TRBD1; V gene: TRBV5-6; CDR3 length: 14; J gene: TRBJ1-6; clone size: NA; CDR3 DNA: TGTGCCAGCAGCTTGGACAGGGGAGGTTCACCCCTCCACTTT; CDR3 protein: CASSLDRGGSPLHF
D gene: NA; V gene: TRBV3-1; CDR3 length: 14; J gene: TRBJ1-5; clone size: NA; CDR3 DNA: TGTGCCAGCAGCCAACAGGATAGCAATCAGCCCCAGCATTTT; CDR3 protein: CASSQQDSNQPQHF
D gene: TRBD1; V gene: TRBV19; CDR3 length: 17; J gene: TRBJ2-2; clone size: few; CDR3 DNA: TGTGCCAGTAGCAGCAGTCAGGGGGCGCGGAACACCGGGGAGCTGTTTTTT; CDR3 protein: CASSSSQGARNTGELFF
D gene: NA; V gene: TRBV7-3; CDR3 length: 14; J gene: TRBJ1-1; clone size: few; CDR3 DNA: TGTGCCAGCAGCCCCGGGACACCGAACACTGAAGCTTTCTTT; CDR3 protein: CASSPGTPNTEAFF